This T cell receptor beta chain originates from a study of cytomegalovirus exposure and HLA in healthy donors. Losses at the gene ends were 1 base for V and 2 bases for J; bases not matched to a gene: 6. CDR1 is MGHRA and CDR2 is YSYEKL in the germline V gene. This CDR3 contains 18 residues. General study points: Later examination showed HLA-associated TCR beta chains had greater clonal expansion than equally common others.

In the case of this clone: Its target is not known.

It was with 60 Vbeta and 13 Jbeta primers that the PCR ran. Profiling relied on immunoSEQ multiplex PCR, and the TCRdb table lists in-frame clones only, not all of them. The sample shows some 250,000 clones, 82% of them seen only once. This TCR came from a woman in her thirties or forties in good health and CMV-seropositive. Material: PBMCs. J is TRBJ2-1 and V is TRBV4-1; 12 positions agree with TRBD2. CDR3 nucleotides: TGCGCCAGCAGCCAAGGTAGGACTAGCGGGGAAACCTACAATGAGCAGTTCTTC. The encoded protein is CASSQGRTSGETYNEQFF.